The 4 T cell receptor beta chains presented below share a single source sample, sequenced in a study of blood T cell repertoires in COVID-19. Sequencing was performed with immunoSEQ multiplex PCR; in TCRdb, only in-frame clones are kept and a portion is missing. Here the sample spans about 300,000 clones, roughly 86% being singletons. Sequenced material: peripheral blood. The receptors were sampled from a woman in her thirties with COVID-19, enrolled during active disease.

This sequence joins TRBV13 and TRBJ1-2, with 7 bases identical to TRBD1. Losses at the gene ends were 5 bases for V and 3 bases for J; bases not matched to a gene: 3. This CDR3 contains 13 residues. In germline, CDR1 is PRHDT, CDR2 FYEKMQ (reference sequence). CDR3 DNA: TGTGCCAGCAGCCACGGGACAGACTATGGCTACACCTTC. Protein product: CASSHGTDYGYTF.

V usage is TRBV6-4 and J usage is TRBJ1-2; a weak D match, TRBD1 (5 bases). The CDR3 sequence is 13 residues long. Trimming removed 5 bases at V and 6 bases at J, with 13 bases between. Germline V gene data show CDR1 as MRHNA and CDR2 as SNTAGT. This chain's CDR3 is CASSPQGTDGYTF. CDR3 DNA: TGTGCCAGCAGTCCTCAGGGTACCGATGGCTACACCTTC.

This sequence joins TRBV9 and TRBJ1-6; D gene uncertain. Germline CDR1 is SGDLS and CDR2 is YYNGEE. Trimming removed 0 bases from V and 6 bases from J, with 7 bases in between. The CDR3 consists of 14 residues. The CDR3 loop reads CASSVGAGNSPLHF. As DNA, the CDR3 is TGTGCCAGCAGCGTAGGGGCAGGTAATTCACCCCTCCACTTT.

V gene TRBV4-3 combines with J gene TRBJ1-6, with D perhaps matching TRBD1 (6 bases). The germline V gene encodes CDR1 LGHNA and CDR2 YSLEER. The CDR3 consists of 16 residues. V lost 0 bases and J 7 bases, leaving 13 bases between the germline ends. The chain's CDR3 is CASSQDGSGVNSPLHF. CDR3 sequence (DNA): TGCGCCAGCAGCCAAGATGGCTCAGGGGTGAATTCACCCCTCCACTTT.